What follows describes a single T cell receptor (beta chain). Antigen unknown. The PCR used 60 Vbeta and 13 Jbeta primers. Original analysis: Per a later analysis, the number of unique TCR beta chains was about 78 million, of which roughly 10 million were shared. The method was immunoSEQ multiplex PCR; TCRdb's version includes in-frame clones alone and lacks a portion of them. V and J calls plus clone size are reproduced from that table; the DNA served to infer D and trimming. This table lists about 120,000 clones. This sample is drawn from a study of cytomegalovirus exposure and HLA in healthy donors. Findings and caveats of the study: Being indistinguishable, some V segments were excluded, TRBV6-2 and TRBV6-3 among them. Across donors, sequencing depth was assumed by presence/absence analyses to be roughly uniform.

Trimming shortened V by 0 bases and J by 0 bases, and 7 bases separated the two germline ends. CDR1 and CDR2 (germline): SGDLS, YYNGEE. This CDR3 contains 14 residues. This TCR derives from a man aged 18 to 30 in good health and CMV-seronegative. The chain couples TRBV9 to TRBJ2-7; D is uncertain. Material for sequencing was PBMCs. The CDR3 DNA is TGTGCCAGCAGCGTAGGAGTGCCCTCCTACGAGCAGTACTTC. It yields the protein CASSVGVPSYEQYF.